The 21 T cell receptor beta chains below come from one sample, sequenced in a study of T-cell reconstitution after alpha-beta-depleted transplantation in children. A library of TCRbeta sequences, prepared with unique molecular identifiers, was generated. TCRdb ran MiXCR on the PCR reads and lists one entry per CDR3 protein. The table records 200,000 to 250,000 distinct CDR3 sequences, about 12% of them present only once. Sequenced material: PBMCs from the stem cell graft donor, taken from the stem cell graft. These receptors all come from a human donor who donated a stem cell graft to a child with acute lymphoblastic leukemia.

V usage is TRBV3-1 and J usage is TRBJ2-1; D is possibly TRBD1 (5 bases). CDR1 and CDR2 (germline): LGHDT, YNNKEL (reference sequence). Trimming removed 4 bases at V and 6 bases at J, with 16 bases between. The CDR3 runs 15 residues. CDR3 amino acids: CASSPRGRVGNEQFF. The CDR3 bases are TGTGCCAGCAGCCCGCGAGGCAGGGTGGGCAATGAGCAGTTCTTC.

The table lists this clonotype with many counts. The chain recombines TRBV3-1 with TRBJ1-4; D uncertain. The V end lost 1 base, the J end lost 8 bases, and 5 bases lay between the germline ends. This CDR3 has 12 residues. The germline CDR1 and CDR2 sequences are LGHDT and YNNKEL (reference sequence). CDR3 region: CASSQVREKLFF. DNA for the CDR3: TGTGCCAGCAGCCAAGTCCGGGAAAAACTGTTTTTT.

In regard to this clonotype: This may arise from a read error, as a much more abundant clone is one base away. The CDR3 reads CANSFLGEYGELFF. In nucleotides, the CDR3 is TGTGCCAACAGCTTCCTAGGGGAATACGGGGAGCTGTTTTTT. The genes are TRBV7-6 and TRBJ2-2; D is perhaps TRBD1 (5 bases). Germline V gives CDR1 SGHVS, CDR2 FNYEAQ. The CDR3 runs 14 residues. Combining the CDR3 with reference TRBV7-6 and TRBJ2-2 gives the whole variable domain GAGVSQSPRYKVTKRGQDVALRCDPISGHVSLYWYRQALGQGPEFLTYFNYEAQQDKSGLPNDRFSAERPEGSISTLTIQRTEQRDSAMYRCANSFLGEYGELFFGEGSRLTVL.

This clonotype was counted ten times or more. The V call is TRBV5-1, the J call TRBJ2-2, with 9 bases lining up with TRBD1. Trimming cost V 4 bases and J 6 bases; bases outside gene matches: 4. Germline values: CDR1 SGHRS, CDR2 YFSETQ. The length of the CDR3 is 14 residues. The CDR3 loop reads CASSVGQGAGELFF. The CDR3 DNA follows: TGCGCCAGCAGCGTGGGACAGGGTGCCGGGGAGCTGTTTTTT.

The table lists this clonotype with a few counts. This chain links TRBV5-7 with TRBJ2-6; 7 bases are a match to TRBD1. TRBV5-7 is recorded as an ORF, its role being uncertain. The V gene end was trimmed by 6 bases and the J gene end by 3 bases; junction bases not matched to a gene: 12. CDR3 length equals 17 residues. The CDR3 bases are TGTGCCAGCACCCGCGACAGGGCTATTTTTGGGGCCAACGTCCTGACTTTC. It yields the protein CASTRDRAIFGANVLTF.

This clonotype was counted many times. The chain links TRBV6-2 or TRBV6-3 to TRBJ2-1; perhaps TRBD1 as D (6 bases). Germline CDR1 MNHEY, CDR2 SVGEGT. This CDR3 is 16 amino acids long. Deletions cut 0 bases from V and 7 bases from J, with 16 bases between. The CDR3 DNA sequence: TGTGCCAGCAGTTACTCCCATCCGCCAGGGGCGAATGAGCAGTTCTTC. Translation: CASSYSHPPGANEQFF.

This clonotype was detected a few times. The rearrangement joins TRBV7-2 to TRBJ2-3, with D unresolved. V lost 5 bases and J 5 bases, leaving 11 bases between the germline ends. The CDR3 sequence is 13 residues long. Germline CDR1 is SGHTA and CDR2 is FQGNSA. CDR3 bases: TGTGCCAGCAGCCTTAGGCGAGGAGATACGCAGTATTTT. The encoded protein is CASSLRRGDTQYF.

The V gene is TRBV27, the J gene TRBJ2-7; the D gene is possibly TRBD2 (6 bases). The CDR3 consists of 15 residues. The germline V gene has CDR1 MNHEY and CDR2 SMNVEV (reference sequence). Trimming pared 3 bases from V and 3 bases from J, leaving 15 bases between. CDR3 protein: CASSFLASENYEQYF. The CDR3 DNA reads TGTGCCAGCAGTTTCCTGGCTAGCGAAAACTACGAGCAGTACTTC.

The rearrangement links TRBV6-2 or TRBV6-3 to TRBJ2-1; 7 bases agree with TRBD1. CDR1 and CDR2 (germline): MNHEY, SVGEGT. V shed 5 bases, J shed 6 bases, and the junction held 4 bases outside the gene matches. CDR3 length: 13 residues. The CDR3 DNA reads TGTGCCAGCAGTGGGGCAGGGGGCAATGAGCAGTTCTTC. The encoded protein is CASSGAGGNEQFF.

The rearrangement links TRBV19 to TRBJ2-6; D gene ambiguous. The CDR3 length is 16 residues. The V end was cut by 6 bases, the J end by 0 bases, with 12 bases between. Germline V CDR1 and CDR2: LNHDA, SQIVND (reference sequence). This CDR3 is CASSGSILSGANVLTF. CDR3 bases: TGTGCCAGTAGCGGCAGCATCCTCTCTGGGGCCAACGTCCTGACTTTC.

At least ten counts were recorded for this clonotype. The V call is TRBV27, the J call TRBJ1-5; D gene unclear. CDR1 MNHEY and CDR2 SMNVEV come from the germline V gene (reference sequence). V lost 5 bases and J 0 bases, leaving 11 bases between the germline ends. This CDR3 has 15 residues. The CDR3 protein is CASSHEGYSNQPQHF. The DNA of the CDR3 is TGTGCCAGCAGTCATGAGGGTTATAGCAATCAGCCCCAGCATTTT.

This clonotype was counted many times. The chain combines TRBV9 with TRBJ2-3, with TRBD2 matching over 7 bases. Germline V gene data show CDR1 as SGDLS and CDR2 as YYNGEE. CDR3 size: 17 residues. V shed 3 bases, J shed 3 bases, and the junction held 13 bases outside the gene matches. This CDR3 is CASSARDRGVVTDTQYF. Written as DNA, the CDR3 is TGTGCCAGCAGCGCAAGGGATCGGGGGGTGGTTACAGATACGCAGTATTTT. Based on the CDR3 plus reference TRBV9 and TRBJ2-3, the full variable domain is DSGVTQTPKHLITATGQRVTLRCSPRSGDLSVYWYQQSLDQGLQFLIQYYNGEERAKGNILERFSAQQFPDLHSELNLSSLELGDSALYFCASSARDRGVVTDTQYFGPGTRLTVL.

In its sample, this clonotype was seen many times. The rearrangement joins TRBV6-1 to TRBJ2-7, with 7 bases matching TRBD1. Per the germline V gene, CDR1 is MNHNS and CDR2 is SASEGT. V trimming: 8 bases; J trimming: 0 bases; junction bases outside the gene matches: 4. The CDR3 is 13 amino acids. The DNA for the CDR3 is TGTGCCAGCGGGGACAGCGGCTCCTACGAGCAGTACTTC. It yields the protein CASGDSGSYEQYF.

This clonotype was found many times. The chain uses TRBV29-1 and TRBJ2-1; 10 bases map to TRBD2. Per the germline V gene, CDR1 is SQVTM and CDR2 is ANQGSEA. With 2 bases clipped from V and 14 bases from J, the junction kept 9 bases outside the gene matches. This CDR3 comprises 13 residues. CDR3 sequence: CSVEMVAGGGEFF. The CDR3 DNA reads TGCAGCGTTGAAATGGTAGCGGGGGGTGGGGAGTTCTTC.

In this sample, this clonotype turned up many times. Germline is not matched at one junction end, which may reflect a read error. The chain is built from TRBV7-2 and TRBJ2-7; 8 nucleotides line up with TRBD2. The CDR3 runs 14 residues. Germline V gene lookup returns CDR1 SGHTA and CDR2 FQGNSA. The CDR3 DNA reads TGTGCCAGCAGTTTAGCGGGGAGCTCCTACGAGCAGTACTTC. It yields the protein CASSLAGSSYEQYF.

This clonotype was recorded at least ten times. The chain carries TRBV7-9 and TRBJ2-5; maybe TRBD1 (6 bases). The V end lost 1 base, the J end lost 4 bases, and 10 bases lay between the germline ends. Germline CDR1 SEHNR, CDR2 FQNEAQ (reference sequence). The CDR3 consists of 14 residues. The CDR3, as DNA: TGTGCCAGCAGCTTAGGGGGGCTGGGAGAGACCCAGTACTTC. As protein: CASSLGGLGETQYF.

This clonotype was detected many times. The chain couples TRBV4-3 to TRBJ2-1; possibly TRBD2 for D (5 bases). Per germline, CDR1 LGHNA and CDR2 YSLEER. Deletions cut 3 bases from V and 0 bases from J, with 9 bases between. The CDR3 runs 15 residues. CDR3 loop: CASSQPGISYNEQFF. CDR3 coding DNA: TGCGCCAGCAGCCAGCCCGGGATCTCCTACAATGAGCAGTTCTTC.

The gene calls are TRBV5-1 and TRBJ2-1; no reliable D call. The length of the CDR3 is 16 residues. Germline CDR1 reads SGHRS; CDR2 reads YFSETQ. The germline V and J ends were trimmed by 0 bases and 0 bases, with 10 bases remaining between them. In DNA, the CDR3 is TGCGCCAGCAGCTTGGCCGCGAAGAGCTCCTACAATGAGCAGTTCTTC. It encodes CASSLAAKSSYNEQFF.

This clonotype has a count of ten or more. J is TRBJ2-7 and V is TRBV6-5; possibly TRBD1 for D (6 bases). Trimming took 2 bases from V and 0 from J, leaving 8 bases between them. In germline, CDR1 is MNHEY, CDR2 SVGAGI. The CDR3 covers 14 residues. CDR3 in amino acids: CASSYGQNSYEQYF. The CDR3 region has the DNA TGTGCCAGCAGTTACGGACAGAACTCCTACGAGCAGTACTTC.

Concerning this clonotype itself: One junction end does not reproduce the germline sequence, and a read error may be involved. The chain carries TRBV9 and TRBJ2-3, with 7 positions matching TRBD1. The CDR3 sequence is 16 residues long. Germline V lookup: CDR1 SGDLS, CDR2 YYNGEE. Written as DNA, the CDR3 is TGTGCCAGCAGCGAACTTCCGCGACAGGGAGCAGATACGCAGTATTTC. Protein sequence: CASSELPRQGADTQYF.

There are many counts of this clonotype. The chain employs TRBV20-1 and TRBJ2-5; 9 bases agree with TRBD2. V was pared by 3 bases and J by 3 bases, with 8 bases of the junction left unmatched. Germline values: CDR1 DFQATT, CDR2 SNEGSKA (reference sequence). There are 15 residues in the CDR3. The CDR3 sequence: CSASGIAGEEETQYF. In DNA, the CDR3 is TGCAGTGCTAGCGGGATAGCGGGAGAGGAAGAGACCCAGTACTTC.